A selection of T cell receptor beta chains follows, all from one sample in a study of shared clonotypes between healthy human individuals. Some clones are missing from TCRdb's copy, which holds only in-frame ones; the method was immunoSEQ multiplex PCR. The sample has 2 million to 2.5 million clones; about nine tenths are singletons. Material for sequencing was naive CD4+ T cells from PBMCs. The source of these receptors is a young man in good health. Some clones in this sample may be carry-over from other donors' samples. The conserved cysteine and the conserved F or W are not part of the CDR3 here.

>TRBV11-2
ASSPDTGRTDTQY
>TRBV6-5
ASSRQGRETQY
>TRBV4-1
ASSQQYGTGRQPQH
>TRBV7-9
ASSQDLRWTEAF
>TRBV11-2
ASSSIAGRGTQY
>TRBV5-4
ASSFPPGGEVTDTQY
>TRBV28
ASRTRLYGYT
>TRBV7-3
ASSSDPSSTDTQY
>TRBV30
AWRGGGSNTGELF
>TRBV2
ASRLHYEQY
>TRBV28
ASSLGLITVTDTQY
>TRBV6-1
ASSDSGALGEKLF
>TRBV20-1
SATRAGTHT
>TRBV13
ASTLGGSSKNIQY
>TRBV19
ASMRSGSGEQF
>TRBV7-9
ASSLSDTQY
>TRBV30
AWSVNFFNEQF
>TRBV5-1
ASSLETGRNEKLF
>TRBV5-1
ASSLAPGTGLGYT
>TRBV4-1
ASSQETGGTDTQY
>TRBV5-6
ARIKGDEQF
>TRBV7-2
ASSRAGALDTQY
>TRBV5-1
ASSPGVLSNQPQH
>TRBV5-1
ASSARGDRGTEAF